This T cell receptor (beta chain) was obtained from a study of STAT5B mutations in CD4+ large granular lymphocyte leukemia. The study's findings and limits: Less than 30% of private leukemic clonotypes occurred rarely in other patients' non-leukemic repertoires. Patient CD4-sorted repertoires looked more clonal than healthy CD4+ repertoires, even without putative leukemic clones.

This clone was observed a few times. The antigen is undetermined. Germline loops: CDR1 SGHTA, CDR2 FQGNSA. The CDR3 runs to 16 residues. Trimming stripped 1 base from V and 10 bases from J, with 20 bases between. The table came from immunoSEQ multiplex PCR; TCRdb's copy has only in-frame clones and leaves some out. The sample consists of 45,000 to 55,000 clones, less than 85% of them appearing once. Sequencing used CD4+ T cells from blood buffy coats. This TCR was sampled from a human donor in good health. This chain uses TRBV7-2 with TRBJ2-4; D possibly matches TRBD1 or TRBD2 (7 bases each). The CDR3 loop reads CASSLVAGRQGGIQYF. CDR3 bases: TGTGCCAGCAGCTTAGTGGCTGGGAGGCAGGGGGGGATTCAGTACTTC. Full variable domain (missing parts from reference TRBV7-2 and TRBJ2-4): GAGVSQSPSNKVTEKGKDVELRCDPISGHTALYWYRQSLGQGLEFLIYFQGNSAPDKSGLPSDRFSAERTGGSVSTLTIQRTQQEDSAVYLCASSLVAGRQGGIQYFGAGTRLSVL.